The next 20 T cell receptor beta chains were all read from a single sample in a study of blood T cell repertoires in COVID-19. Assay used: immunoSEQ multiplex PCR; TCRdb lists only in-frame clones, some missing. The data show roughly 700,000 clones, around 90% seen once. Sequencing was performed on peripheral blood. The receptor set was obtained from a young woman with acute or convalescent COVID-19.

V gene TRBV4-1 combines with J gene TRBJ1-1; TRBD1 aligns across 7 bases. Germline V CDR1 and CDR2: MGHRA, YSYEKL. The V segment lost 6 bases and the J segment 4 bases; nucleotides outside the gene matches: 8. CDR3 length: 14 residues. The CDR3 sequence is CASRATGELTEAFF. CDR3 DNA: TGCGCCAGCAGAGCTACAGGGGAGCTCACTGAAGCTTTCTTT.

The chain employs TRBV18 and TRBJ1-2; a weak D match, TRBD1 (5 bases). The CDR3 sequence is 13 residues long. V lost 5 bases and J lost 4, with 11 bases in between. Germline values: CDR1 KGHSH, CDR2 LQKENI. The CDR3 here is CASSSDTFYGYTF. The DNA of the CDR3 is TGTGCCAGCTCATCGGACACGTTCTATGGCTACACCTTC.

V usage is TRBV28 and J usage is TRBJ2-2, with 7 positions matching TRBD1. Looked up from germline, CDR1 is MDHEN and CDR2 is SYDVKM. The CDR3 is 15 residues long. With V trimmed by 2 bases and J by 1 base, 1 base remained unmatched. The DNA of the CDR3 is TGTGCCAGCAGTTTAGGACAGGTGAACACCGGGGAGCTGTTTTTT. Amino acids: CASSLGQVNTGELFF.

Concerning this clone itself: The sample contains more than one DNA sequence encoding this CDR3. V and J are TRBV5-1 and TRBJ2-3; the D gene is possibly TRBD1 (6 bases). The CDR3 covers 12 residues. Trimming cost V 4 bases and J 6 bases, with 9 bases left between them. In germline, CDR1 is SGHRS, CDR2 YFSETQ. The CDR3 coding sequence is TGCGCCAGCAGCCCGAGGGGGGATACGCAGTATTTT. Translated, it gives CASSPRGDTQYF.

In DNA, the CDR3 is TGCAGCGCCAGAAAAGGGAGAGGGAGTCTTGATGGTGGCTACACCTTC. This encodes CSARKGRGSLDGGYTF. This chain joins TRBV29-1 and TRBJ1-2; D gene unclear. The CDR3 spans 16 residues. CDR1 and CDR2 (germline): SQVTM, ANQGSEA. The ends were cut back, 7 bases at V and 7 bases at J, with 28 bases in the middle.

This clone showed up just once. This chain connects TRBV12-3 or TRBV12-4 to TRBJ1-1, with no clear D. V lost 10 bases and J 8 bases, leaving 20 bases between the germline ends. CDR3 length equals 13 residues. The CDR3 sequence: CATRLTERAEAFF. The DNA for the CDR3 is TGTGCCACCAGGTTAACGGAGCGGGCAGAAGCTTTCTTT.

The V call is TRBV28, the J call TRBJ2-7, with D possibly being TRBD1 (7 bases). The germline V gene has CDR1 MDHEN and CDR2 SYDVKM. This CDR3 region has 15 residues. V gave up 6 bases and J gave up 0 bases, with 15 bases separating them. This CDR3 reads CASRIRQGGSYEQYF. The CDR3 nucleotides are TGTGCCAGCAGGATCAGACAGGGAGGCTCCTACGAGCAGTACTTC.

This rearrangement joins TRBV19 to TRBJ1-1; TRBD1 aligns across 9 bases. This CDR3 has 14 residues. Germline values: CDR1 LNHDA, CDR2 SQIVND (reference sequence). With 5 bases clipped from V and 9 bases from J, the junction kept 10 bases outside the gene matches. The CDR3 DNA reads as TGTGCCAGTAGTCCTCCCCAACAGGGGGCTAAAGCTTTCTTT. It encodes CASSPPQQGAKAFF.

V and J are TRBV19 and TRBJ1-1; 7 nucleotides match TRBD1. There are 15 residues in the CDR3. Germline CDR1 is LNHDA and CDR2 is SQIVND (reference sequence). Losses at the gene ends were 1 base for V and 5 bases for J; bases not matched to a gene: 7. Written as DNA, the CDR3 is TGTGCCAGTAGTATAGTGGACAGGCTGAGGACTGAAGCTTTCTTT. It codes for CASSIVDRLRTEAFF.

CDR3 loop: CASSPPTGVVSTEAFF. The CDR3 bases are TGTGCCAGCTCCCCGCCTACCGGGGTGGTGAGCACTGAAGCTTTCTTT. The chain recombines TRBV18 with TRBJ1-1; D ambiguous. V dropped 6 bases and J dropped 4 bases, with 21 bases sitting between them. The germline gives CDR1 KGHSH, CDR2 LQKENI. The CDR3 spans 16 residues.

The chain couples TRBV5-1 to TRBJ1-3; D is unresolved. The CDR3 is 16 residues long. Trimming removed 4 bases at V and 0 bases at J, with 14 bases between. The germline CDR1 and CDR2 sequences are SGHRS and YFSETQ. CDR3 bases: TGCGCCAGCAGCCCGGGTCACCGGTTCTCTGGAAACACCATATATTTT. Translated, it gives CASSPGHRFSGNTIYF.

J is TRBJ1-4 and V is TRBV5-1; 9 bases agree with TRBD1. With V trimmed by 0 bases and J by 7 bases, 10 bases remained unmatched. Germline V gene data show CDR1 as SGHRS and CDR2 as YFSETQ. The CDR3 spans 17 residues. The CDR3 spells CASSLAIQGAPGEKLFF. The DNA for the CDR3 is TGCGCCAGCAGCTTGGCCATACAGGGGGCCCCAGGTGAAAAACTGTTTTTT.

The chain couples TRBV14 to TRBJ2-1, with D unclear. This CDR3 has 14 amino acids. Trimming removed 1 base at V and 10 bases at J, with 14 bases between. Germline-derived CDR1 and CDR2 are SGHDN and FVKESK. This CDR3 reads CASSQVDWRPEQFF. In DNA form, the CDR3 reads TGTGCCAGCAGCCAAGTGGATTGGAGACCAGAGCAGTTCTTC.

The DNA for the CDR3 is TGTGCCACCAGTGACCCAGGGACTAGCGGGGCAGATACGCAGTATTTT. Encoded protein: CATSDPGTSGADTQYF. V and J are TRBV24-1 and TRBJ2-3; 13 nucleotides match TRBD2. CDR3 length: 16 residues. Per germline, CDR1 KGHDR and CDR2 SFDVKD. V was clipped by 4 bases and J by 4 bases; unmatched bases: 4.

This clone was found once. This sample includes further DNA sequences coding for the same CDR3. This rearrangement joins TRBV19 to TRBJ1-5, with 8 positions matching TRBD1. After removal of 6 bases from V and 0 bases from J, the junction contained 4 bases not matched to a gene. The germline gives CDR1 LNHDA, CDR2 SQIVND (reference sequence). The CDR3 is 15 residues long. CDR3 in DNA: TGTGCCAGTAGGGACAGGGAATATAGCAATCAGCCCCAGCATTTT. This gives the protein CASRDREYSNQPQHF.

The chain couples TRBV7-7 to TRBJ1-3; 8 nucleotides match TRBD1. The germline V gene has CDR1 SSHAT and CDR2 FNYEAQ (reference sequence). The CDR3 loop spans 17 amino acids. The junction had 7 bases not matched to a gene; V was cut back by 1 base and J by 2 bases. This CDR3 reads CASSLVSRGQAGNTIYF. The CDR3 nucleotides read TGTGCCAGCAGCTTAGTCTCGAGGGGACAGGCTGGAAACACCATATATTTT. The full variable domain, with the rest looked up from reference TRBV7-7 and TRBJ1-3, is GAGVSQSPRYKVTKRGQDVTLRCDPISSHATLYWYQQALGQGPEFLTYFNYEAQPDKSGLPSDRFSAERPEGSISTLTIQRTEQRDSAMYRCASSLVSRGQAGNTIYFGEGSWLTVV.

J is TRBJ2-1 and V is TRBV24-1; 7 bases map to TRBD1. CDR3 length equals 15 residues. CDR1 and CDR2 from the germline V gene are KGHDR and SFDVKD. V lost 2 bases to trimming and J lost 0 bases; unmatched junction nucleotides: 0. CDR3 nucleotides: TGTGCCACCAGTGATTGGACAGGCTCCTACAATGAGCAGTTCTTC. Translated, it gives CATSDWTGSYNEQFF.

CDR3 region: CASSRGHDEKLFF. The CDR3 DNA reads TGTGCCAGCTCACGGGGACATGATGAAAAACTGTTTTTT. The J gene is TRBJ1-4, the V gene TRBV18; D might be TRBD1 (6 bases). CDR1 is KGHSH and CDR2 is LQKENI in the germline V gene. This CDR3 has 13 residues. Trimming stripped 4 bases from V and 6 bases from J, with 9 bases between.

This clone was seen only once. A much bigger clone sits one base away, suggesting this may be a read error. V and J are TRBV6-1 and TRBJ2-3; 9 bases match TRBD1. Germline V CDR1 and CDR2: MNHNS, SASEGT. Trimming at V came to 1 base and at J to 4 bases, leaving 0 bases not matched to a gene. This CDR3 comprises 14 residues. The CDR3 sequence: CASSEGQGADTQYF. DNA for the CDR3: TGTGCCAGCAGTGAAGGACAGGGGGCAGATACGCAGTATTTT.

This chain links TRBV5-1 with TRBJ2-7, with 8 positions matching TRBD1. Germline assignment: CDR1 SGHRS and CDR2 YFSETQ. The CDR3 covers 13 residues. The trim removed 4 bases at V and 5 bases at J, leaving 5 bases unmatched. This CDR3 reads CASSLSTGDEQYF. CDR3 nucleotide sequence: TGCGCCAGCAGCCTCTCGACAGGGGACGAGCAGTACTTC.